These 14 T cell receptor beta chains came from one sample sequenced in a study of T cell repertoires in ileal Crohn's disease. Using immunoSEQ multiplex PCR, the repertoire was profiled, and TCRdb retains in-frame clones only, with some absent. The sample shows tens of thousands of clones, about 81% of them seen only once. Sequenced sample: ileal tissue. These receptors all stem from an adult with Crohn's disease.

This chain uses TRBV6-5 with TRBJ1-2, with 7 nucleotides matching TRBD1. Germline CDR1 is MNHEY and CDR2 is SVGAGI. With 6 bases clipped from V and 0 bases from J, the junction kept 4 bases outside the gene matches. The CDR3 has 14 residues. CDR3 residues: CASSAGQANYGYTF. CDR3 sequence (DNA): TGTGCCAGCAGCGCAGGACAGGCTAACTATGGCTACACCTTC.

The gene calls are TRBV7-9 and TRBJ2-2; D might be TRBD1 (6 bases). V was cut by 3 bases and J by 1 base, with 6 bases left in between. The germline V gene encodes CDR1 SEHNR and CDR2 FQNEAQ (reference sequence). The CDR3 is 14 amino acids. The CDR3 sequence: CASSLDRNTGELFF. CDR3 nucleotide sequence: TGTGCCAGCAGCTTGGACAGGAACACCGGGGAGCTGTTTTTT.

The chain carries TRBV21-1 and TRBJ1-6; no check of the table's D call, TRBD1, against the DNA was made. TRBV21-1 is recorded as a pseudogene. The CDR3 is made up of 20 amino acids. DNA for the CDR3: TGTGCCAGCAGCAAAGCGCTCGGCAGGGGGCGGTTCTCCTATAATTCACCCCTCCACTTT. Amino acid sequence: CASSKALGRGRFSYNSPLHF.

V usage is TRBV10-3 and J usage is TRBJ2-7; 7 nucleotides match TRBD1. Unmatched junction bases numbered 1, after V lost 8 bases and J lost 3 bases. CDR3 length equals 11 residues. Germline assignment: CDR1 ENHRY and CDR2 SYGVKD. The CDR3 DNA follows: TGTGCCATCTCAGGGGGCTACGAGCAGTACTTC. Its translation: CAISGGYEQYF.

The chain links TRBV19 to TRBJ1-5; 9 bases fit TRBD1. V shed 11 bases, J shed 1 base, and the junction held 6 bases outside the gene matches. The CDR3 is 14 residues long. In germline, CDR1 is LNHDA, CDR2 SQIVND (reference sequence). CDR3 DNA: TGTGCCTTCTACAGGGGGCAAAGCAATCAGCCCCAGCATTTT. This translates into CAFYRGQSNQPQHF.

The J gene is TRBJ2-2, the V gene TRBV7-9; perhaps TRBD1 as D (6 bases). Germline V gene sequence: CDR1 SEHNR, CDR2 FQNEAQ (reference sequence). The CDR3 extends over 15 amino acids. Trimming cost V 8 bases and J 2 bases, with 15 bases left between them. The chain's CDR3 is CASPTGTTNTGELFF. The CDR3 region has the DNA TGTGCCAGCCCAACCGGGACAACTAACACCGGGGAGCTGTTTTTT.

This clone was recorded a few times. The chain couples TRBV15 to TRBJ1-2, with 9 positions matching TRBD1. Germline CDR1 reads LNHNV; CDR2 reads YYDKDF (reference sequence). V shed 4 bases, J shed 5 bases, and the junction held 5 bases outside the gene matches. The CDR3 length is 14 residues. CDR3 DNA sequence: TGTGCCACCAGCAAACAGGGGGCTGTGTATGGCTACACCTTC. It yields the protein CATSKQGAVYGYTF.

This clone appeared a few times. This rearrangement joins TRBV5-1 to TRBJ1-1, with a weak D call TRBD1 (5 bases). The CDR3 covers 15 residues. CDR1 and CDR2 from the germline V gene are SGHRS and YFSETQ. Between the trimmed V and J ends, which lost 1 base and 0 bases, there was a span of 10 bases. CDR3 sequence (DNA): TGCGCCAGCAGCTTGATTGGGGGGATGAACACTGAAGCTTTCTTT. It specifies CASSLIGGMNTEAFF.

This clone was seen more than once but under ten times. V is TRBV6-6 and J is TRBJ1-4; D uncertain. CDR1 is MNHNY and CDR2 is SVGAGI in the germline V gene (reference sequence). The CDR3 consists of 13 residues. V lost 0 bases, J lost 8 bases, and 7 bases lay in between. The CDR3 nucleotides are TGTGCCAGCAGTTACTCGAATCGGGAAAAACTGTTTTTT. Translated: CASSYSNREKLFF.

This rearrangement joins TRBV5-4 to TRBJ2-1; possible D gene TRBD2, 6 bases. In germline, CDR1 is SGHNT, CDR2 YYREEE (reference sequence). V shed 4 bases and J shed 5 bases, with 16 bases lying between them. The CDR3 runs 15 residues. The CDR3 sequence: CASSPRGGRDNEQFF. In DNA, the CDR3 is TGTGCCAGCAGCCCGCGGGGTGGCCGGGACAATGAGCAGTTCTTC.

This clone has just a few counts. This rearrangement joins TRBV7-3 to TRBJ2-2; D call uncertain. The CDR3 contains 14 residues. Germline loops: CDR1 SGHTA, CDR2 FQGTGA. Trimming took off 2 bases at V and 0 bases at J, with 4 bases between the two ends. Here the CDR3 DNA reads TGTGCCAGCAGCTTAGTATCGAACACCGGGGAGCTGTTTTTT. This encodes CASSLVSNTGELFF.

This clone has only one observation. In DNA, the CDR3 is TGTGCCAGTAGTCTCCTCCGACAGGGAACCAATCAGCCCCAGCATTTT. Translating gives CASSLLRQGTNQPQHF. The gene calls are TRBV19 and TRBJ1-5; 7 bases map to TRBD1. J gave up 3 bases and V 5 bases, and 10 bases lay outside the gene matches. The CDR3 covers 16 residues. Germline V CDR1 and CDR2: LNHDA, SQIVND (reference sequence).

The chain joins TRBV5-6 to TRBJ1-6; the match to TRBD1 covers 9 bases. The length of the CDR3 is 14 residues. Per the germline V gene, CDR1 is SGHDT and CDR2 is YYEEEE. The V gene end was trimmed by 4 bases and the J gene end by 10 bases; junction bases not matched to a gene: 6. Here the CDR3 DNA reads TGTGCCAGCAGCCCGGGACAGGGAGGGTCACCCCTCCACTTT. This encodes CASSPGQGGSPLHF.

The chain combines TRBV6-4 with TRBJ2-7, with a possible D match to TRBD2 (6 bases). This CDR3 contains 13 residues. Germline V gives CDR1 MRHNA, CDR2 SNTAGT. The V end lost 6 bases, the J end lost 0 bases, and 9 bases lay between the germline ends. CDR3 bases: TGTGCCAGCAGCGAGCGGGCCTCCTACGAGCAGTACTTC. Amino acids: CASSERASYEQYF.